Each of the 22 T cell receptor beta chains below was sequenced from the same sample in a study of cytomegalovirus exposure and HLA in healthy donors. The PCR made use of 60 Vbeta and 13 Jbeta primers. Clones were read by immunoSEQ multiplex PCR, and TCRdb kept only the in-frame ones, dropping some. The table lists about 190,000 clones, around 83% of them singletons, with roughly 0.8% in the top ten. Sequencing used PBMCs. The receptors were gathered from a woman aged 18-30 years in good health and CMV-seronegative.

The chain recombines TRBV9 with TRBJ2-3, with 9 bases that match TRBD2. The CDR3 extends over 16 amino acids. Germline V gives CDR1 SGDLS, CDR2 YYNGEE. V lost 0 bases to trimming and J lost 4 bases; unmatched junction nucleotides: 6. CDR3 protein: CASSVGSGSGSDTQYF. The CDR3 DNA reads TGTGCCAGCAGCGTAGGTAGCGGGAGTGGTTCAGATACGCAGTATTTT. Looking up the rest from reference TRBV9 and TRBJ2-3 gives the full variable domain: DSGVTQTPKHLITATGQRVTLRCSPRSGDLSVYWYQQSLDQGLQFLIQYYNGEERAKGNILERFSAQQFPDLHSELNLSSLELGDSALYFCASSVGSGSGSDTQYFGPGTRLTVL.

This clone was observed a handful of times. This chain uses TRBV6-5 with TRBJ1-1; 9 positions agree with TRBD1. Germline-derived CDR1 and CDR2 are MNHEY and SVGAGI. Trimming cost V 11 bases and J 5 bases; bases outside gene matches: 6. The CDR3 consists of 12 residues. The CDR3 is CAALTGGTEAFF. CDR3 nucleotide sequence: TGTGCCGCGTTGACAGGGGGTACTGAAGCTTTCTTT.

The chain links TRBV29-1 to TRBJ2-2; 8 nucleotides agree with TRBD1. This CDR3 has 13 amino acids. V lost 6 bases and J lost 1; bases outside the gene matches: 1. Germline V lookup: CDR1 SQVTM, CDR2 ANQGSEA. The CDR3 bases are TGCAGCGTGGGGACAGGGAACACCGGGGAGCTGTTTTTT. This translates into CSVGTGNTGELFF.

The chain recombines TRBV7-9 with TRBJ1-2, with a weak D call TRBD1 (6 bases). Germline CDR1 reads SEHNR; CDR2 reads FQNEAQ (reference sequence). Trimming took 5 bases from V and 2 from J, leaving 15 bases between them. The CDR3 has 15 amino acids. The CDR3 DNA sequence: TGTGCCAGCAGCACCGGCCCACAGGGAAACTATGGCTACACCTTC. Translating it yields CASSTGPQGNYGYTF.

The V gene is TRBV2, the J gene TRBJ1-2; 7 bases are a match to TRBD1. Trimming cost V 10 bases and J 4 bases; bases outside gene matches: 3. CDR1 SNHLY and CDR2 FYNNEI come from the germline V gene. This CDR3 spans 11 amino acids. The CDR3 spells CATGGGYGYTF. The CDR3 coding sequence is TGTGCCACAGGGGGTGGCTATGGCTACACCTTC.

V usage is TRBV28 and J usage is TRBJ1-5; D is undetermined. The V gene lost 8 bases and the J gene lost 1 base, with 15 bases spanning the gap. This CDR3 is 15 amino acids long. Germline V gene data show CDR1 as MDHEN and CDR2 as SYDVKM. CDR3 region: CASAGSIGSNQPQHF. The CDR3 nucleotides read TGTGCCAGCGCAGGATCGATTGGGAGCAATCAGCCCCAGCATTTT.

The chain employs TRBV6-5 and TRBJ2-7; D is unresolved. This CDR3 region has 14 residues. The V and J ends lost 3 bases and 5 bases respectively, with 14 bases between them. Looked up from germline, CDR1 is MNHEY and CDR2 is SVGAGI. The CDR3 here is CASSYSTWLDEQYF. CDR3 nucleotide sequence: TGTGCCAGCAGTTATTCGACATGGCTGGACGAGCAGTACTTC.

The rearrangement links TRBV5-1 to TRBJ1-1, with D perhaps TRBD1 (5 bases). This CDR3 is built from 15 residues. Per the germline V gene, CDR1 is SGHRS and CDR2 is YFSETQ. Trimming stripped 3 bases from V and 0 bases from J, with 12 bases between. The CDR3 bases are TGCGCCAGCAGCTACTCGGGGACTTTGAACACTGAAGCTTTCTTT. Translated, it gives CASSYSGTLNTEAFF.

This clone was detected once. The J gene is TRBJ1-1, the V gene TRBV6-6; D possibly corresponds to TRBD1 (5 bases). In germline, CDR1 is MNHNY, CDR2 SVGAGI (reference sequence). Trimming removed 2 bases from V and 5 bases from J, with 9 bases in between. The CDR3 is 13 amino acids. CDR3 loop: CASSYAGRTEAFF. The CDR3 DNA follows: TGTGCCAGCAGTTACGCAGGGAGGACTGAAGCTTTCTTT.

This sequence joins TRBV5-4 and TRBJ2-1; 8 bases are shared with TRBD2. The J segment lost 6 bases and the V segment lost 4 bases, leaving 12 bases of the junction unmatched. The CDR3 runs 16 residues. CDR1 and CDR2 from the germline V gene are SGHNT and YYREEE (reference sequence). Here the CDR3 reads CASSRRETSDPNEQFF. The CDR3 DNA reads as TGTGCCAGCAGCCGCCGGGAGACTAGCGACCCCAATGAGCAGTTCTTC.

This clone was counted once. J is TRBJ1-1 and V is TRBV7-2; possible D gene TRBD1, 5 bases. Trimming removed 8 bases at V and 1 base at J, with 11 bases between. The CDR3 has 13 amino acids. Germline V lookup: CDR1 SGHTA, CDR2 FQGNSA. DNA for the CDR3: TGTGCCAGCGAACGGGGGGGGAACACTGAAGCTTTCTTT. As protein: CASERGGNTEAFF.

The rearrangement links TRBV27 to TRBJ2-1; 14 nucleotides match TRBD2. V lost 6 bases, J lost 5 bases, and 3 bases stayed unmatched. Looked up from germline, CDR1 is MNHEY and CDR2 is SMNVEV (reference sequence). CDR3 length: 15 amino acids. The CDR3 DNA reads TGTGCCAGCAGCAGACTAGCGGGGGGGAACAATGAGCAGTTCTTC. It specifies CASSRLAGGNNEQFF.

This clone has a single count. This rearrangement joins TRBV10-3 to TRBJ2-3; unclear D gene. Trimming cost V 0 bases and J 0 bases, with 13 bases left between them. Germline values: CDR1 ENHRY, CDR2 SYGVKD. This CDR3 region has 17 residues. DNA of the CDR3: TGTGCCATCAGTGAGTCGACTGGCGCTTCTAGCACAGATACGCAGTATTTT. Residues: CAISESTGASSTDTQYF.

The rearrangement joins TRBV14 to TRBJ1-6; D gene uncertain. Trimming took 4 bases from V and 6 from J, leaving 16 bases between them. This CDR3 region has 16 residues. The germline V gene encodes CDR1 SGHDN and CDR2 FVKESK. CDR3 sequence: CASSLAVGGGNSPLHF. The CDR3 bases are TGTGCCAGCAGCCTGGCGGTCGGCGGTGGTAATTCACCCCTCCACTTT.

The rearrangement uses TRBV27 and TRBJ2-7; D might be TRBD1 (6 bases). The CDR3 consists of 16 residues. Trimming removed 3 bases at V and 0 bases at J, with 15 bases between. Per the germline V gene, CDR1 is MNHEY and CDR2 is SMNVEV (reference sequence). The chain's CDR3 is CASSFTGTASSYEQYF. CDR3 DNA sequence: TGTGCCAGCAGTTTTACAGGGACGGCTAGCTCCTACGAGCAGTACTTC.

This clone was counted a few times. The J gene is TRBJ1-2, the V gene TRBV5-6, with no clear D. The V and J ends lost 2 bases and 4 bases respectively, with 12 bases between them. CDR1 is SGHDT and CDR2 is YYEEEE in the germline V gene. This CDR3 has 14 residues. In DNA form, the CDR3 reads TGTGCCAGCAGCTTAACCGGGATACTCTATGGCTACACCTTC. Protein: CASSLTGILYGYTF.

CDR3 residues: CASSGEGRTTQYF. The CDR3, as DNA: TGTGCCAGCAGCGGGGAGGGACGCACGACGCAGTATTTT. This sequence joins TRBV7-3 and TRBJ2-3; the match to TRBD2 covers 7 bases. The germline gives CDR1 SGHTA, CDR2 FQGTGA. Trimming removed 5 bases from V and 9 bases from J; junction bases left unmatched: 8. The CDR3 has 13 amino acids.

The chain joins TRBV11-2 to TRBJ2-1; 13 bases match TRBD2. CDR3 size: 15 residues. V was pared by 7 bases and J by 6 bases, with 6 bases of the junction left unmatched. The germline V gene encodes CDR1 SGHAT and CDR2 FQNNGV. The CDR3 coding sequence is TGTGCCAGCACCTCGGGACTAGCGGGGATCAATGAGCAGTTCTTC. It codes for CASTSGLAGINEQFF.

This clone was counted between two and nine times. The chain links TRBV5-8 to TRBJ1-1; tentatively, D is TRBD1 (6 bases). Germline CDR1 and CDR2: SGHTS and YDEGEE. The CDR3 covers 16 residues. With 3 bases removed from V and 1 base from J, the gap between germline ends came to 16 bases. The CDR3 nucleotides read TGTGCCAGCAGCTCGGGAAGCGGACAGAGGAACACTGAAGCTTTCTTT. It is translated as CASSSGSGQRNTEAFF.

This clone appeared once. V is TRBV7-9 and J is TRBJ1-1; 7 bases are shared with TRBD1. The germline V gene encodes CDR1 SEHNR and CDR2 FQNEAQ (reference sequence). V trimming: 1 base; J trimming: 1 base; junction bases outside the gene matches: 0. The CDR3 covers 14 residues. The CDR3 nucleotides are TGTGCCAGCAGCTTAGGGACAGGGAACACTGAAGCTTTCTTT. Translation gives CASSLGTGNTEAFF. Drawing the rest from reference TRBV7-9 and TRBJ1-1, the complete variable domain is DTGVSQNPRHKITKRGQNVTFRCDPISEHNRLYWYRQTLGQGPEFLTYFQNEAQLEKSRLLSDRFSAERPKGSFSTLEIQRTEQGDSAMYLCASSLGTGNTEAFFGQGTRLTVV.

The V and J genes are TRBV15 and TRBJ2-7, with D maybe TRBD2 (6 bases). Trimming removed 5 bases from V and 0 bases from J, with 8 bases in between. There are 13 residues in the CDR3. Germline V gene data show CDR1 as LNHNV and CDR2 as YYDKDF (reference sequence). CDR3 nucleotide sequence: TGTGCCACCAGCCGCGGGAACTCCTACGAGCAGTACTTC. This sequence encodes CATSRGNSYEQYF.

The CDR3 DNA follows: TGTGCCAGCAGCTCTCAAGAGTCCTACGAGCAGTACTTC. Protein: CASSSQESYEQYF. The chain employs TRBV27 and TRBJ2-7; D unclear. The CDR3 runs to 13 residues. Germline lookup yields CDR1 MNHEY and CDR2 SMNVEV (reference sequence). V was clipped by 6 bases and J by 1 base, with 10 bases between them.